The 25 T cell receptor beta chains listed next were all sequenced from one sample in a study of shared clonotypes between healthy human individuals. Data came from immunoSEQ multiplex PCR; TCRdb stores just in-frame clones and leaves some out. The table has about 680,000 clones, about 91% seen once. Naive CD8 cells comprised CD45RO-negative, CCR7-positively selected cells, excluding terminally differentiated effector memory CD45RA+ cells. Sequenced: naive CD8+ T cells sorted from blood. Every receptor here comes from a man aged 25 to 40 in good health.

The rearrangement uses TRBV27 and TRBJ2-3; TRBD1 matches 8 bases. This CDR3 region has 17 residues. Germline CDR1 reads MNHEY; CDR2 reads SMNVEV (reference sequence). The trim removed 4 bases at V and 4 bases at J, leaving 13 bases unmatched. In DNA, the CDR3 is TGTGCCAGCAGTTCCTCCCGGACAGGGTTTTTAGCAGATACGCAGTATTTT. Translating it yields CASSSSRTGFLADTQYF.

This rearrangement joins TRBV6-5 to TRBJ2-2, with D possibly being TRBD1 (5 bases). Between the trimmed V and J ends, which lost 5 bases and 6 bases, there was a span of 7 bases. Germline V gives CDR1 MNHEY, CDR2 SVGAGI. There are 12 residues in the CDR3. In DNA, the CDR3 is TGTGCCAGCAGTGAAGGGGCCGGGGAGCTGTTTTTT. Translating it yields CASSEGAGELFF.

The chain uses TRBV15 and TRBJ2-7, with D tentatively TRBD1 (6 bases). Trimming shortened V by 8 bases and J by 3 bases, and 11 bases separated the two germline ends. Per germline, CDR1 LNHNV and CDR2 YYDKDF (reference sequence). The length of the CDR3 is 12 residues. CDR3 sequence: CATGGGIYEQYF. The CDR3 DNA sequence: TGTGCCACCGGGGGCGGAATCTACGAGCAGTACTTC.

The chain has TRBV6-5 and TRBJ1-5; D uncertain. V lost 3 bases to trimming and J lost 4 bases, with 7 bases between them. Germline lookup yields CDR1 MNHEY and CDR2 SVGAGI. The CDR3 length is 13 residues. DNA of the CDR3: TGTGCCAGCAGTTATGGTACGAATCAGCCCCAGCATTTT. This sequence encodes CASSYGTNQPQHF.

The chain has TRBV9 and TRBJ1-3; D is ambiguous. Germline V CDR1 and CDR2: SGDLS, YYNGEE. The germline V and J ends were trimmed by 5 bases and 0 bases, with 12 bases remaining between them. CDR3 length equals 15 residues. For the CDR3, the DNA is TGTGCCAGCAGTCTTGACGGGAGCTCTGGAAACACCATATATTTT. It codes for CASSLDGSSGNTIYF.

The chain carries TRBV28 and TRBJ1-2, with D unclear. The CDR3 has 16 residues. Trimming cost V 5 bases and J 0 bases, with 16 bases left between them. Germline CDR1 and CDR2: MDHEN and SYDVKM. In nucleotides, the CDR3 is TGTGCCAGCAGTCCCCCCTTCGGGGTAACTAACTATGGCTACACCTTC. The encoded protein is CASSPPFGVTNYGYTF.

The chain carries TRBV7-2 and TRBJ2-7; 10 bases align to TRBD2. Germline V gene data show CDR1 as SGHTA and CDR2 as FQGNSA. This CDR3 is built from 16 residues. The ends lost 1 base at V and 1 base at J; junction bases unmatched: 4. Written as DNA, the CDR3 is TGTGCCAGCAGCTTAGGTACTAGCGGGACATCCTACGAGCAGTACTTC. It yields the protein CASSLGTSGTSYEQYF. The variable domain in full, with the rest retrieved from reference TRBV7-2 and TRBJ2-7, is GAGVSQSPSNKVTEKGKDVELRCDPISGHTALYWYRQSLGQGLEFLIYFQGNSAPDKSGLPSDRFSAERTGGSVSTLTIQRTQQEDSAVYLCASSLGTSGTSYEQYFGPGTRLTVT.

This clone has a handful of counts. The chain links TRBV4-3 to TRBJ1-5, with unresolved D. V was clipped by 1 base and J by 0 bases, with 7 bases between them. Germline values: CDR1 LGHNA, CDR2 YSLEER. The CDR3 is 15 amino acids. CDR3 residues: CASSQVLYSNQPQHF. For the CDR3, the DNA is TGCGCCAGCAGCCAAGTCCTCTATAGCAATCAGCCCCAGCATTTT.

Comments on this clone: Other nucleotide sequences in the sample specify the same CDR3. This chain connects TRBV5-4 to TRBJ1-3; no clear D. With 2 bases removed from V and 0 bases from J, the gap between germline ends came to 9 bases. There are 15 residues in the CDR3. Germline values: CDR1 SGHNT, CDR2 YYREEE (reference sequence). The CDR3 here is CASSLGRSSGNTIYF. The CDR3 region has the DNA TGTGCCAGCAGCTTAGGGCGGTCCTCTGGAAACACCATATATTTT.

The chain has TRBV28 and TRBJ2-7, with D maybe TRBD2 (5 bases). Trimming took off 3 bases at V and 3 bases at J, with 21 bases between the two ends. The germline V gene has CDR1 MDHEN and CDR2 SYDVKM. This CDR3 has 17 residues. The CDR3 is CASSFPASLVFSYEQYF. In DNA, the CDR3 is TGTGCCAGCAGTTTCCCCGCCTCACTAGTATTTAGCTACGAGCAGTACTTC.

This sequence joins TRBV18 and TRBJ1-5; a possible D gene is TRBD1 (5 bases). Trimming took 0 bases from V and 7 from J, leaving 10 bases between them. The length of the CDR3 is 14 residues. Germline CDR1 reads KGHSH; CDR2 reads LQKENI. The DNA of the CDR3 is TGTGCCAGCTCACCACCTCAGGGTTCCCAGCCCCAGCATTTT. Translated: CASSPPQGSQPQHF.

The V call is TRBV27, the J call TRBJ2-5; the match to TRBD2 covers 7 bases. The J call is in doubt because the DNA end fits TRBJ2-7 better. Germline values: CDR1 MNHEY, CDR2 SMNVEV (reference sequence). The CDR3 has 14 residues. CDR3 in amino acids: CASSLGGSSYEQYF. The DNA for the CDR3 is TGTGCCAGCAGTTTGGGCGGGAGTAGTTACGAGCAGTACTTC.

The DNA of the CDR3 is TGTGCCAGCAGCTTCGACAGCCGGAACGAGCAGTACTTC. Protein product: CASSFDSRNEQYF. The rearrangement links TRBV7-8 to TRBJ2-7; tentative D call: TRBD1 (5 bases). The CDR3 runs 13 residues. CDR1 and CDR2 from the germline V gene are SGHVS and FQNEAQ. V was clipped by 3 bases and J by 5 bases, with 11 bases between them. Full variable domain (missing parts from reference TRBV7-8 and TRBJ2-7): GAGVSQSPRYKVAKRGQDVALRCDPISGHVSLFWYQQALGQGPEFLTYFQNEAQLDKSGLPSDRFFAERPEGSVSTLKIQRTQQEDSAVYLCASSFDSRNEQYFGPGTRLTVT.

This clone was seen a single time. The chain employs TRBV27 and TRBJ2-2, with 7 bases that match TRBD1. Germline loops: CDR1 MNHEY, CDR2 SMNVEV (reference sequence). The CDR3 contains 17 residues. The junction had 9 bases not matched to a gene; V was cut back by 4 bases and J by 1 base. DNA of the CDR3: TGTGCCAGCAGTTCCACTATGACAGGGCGGAACACCGGGGAGCTGTTTTTT. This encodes CASSSTMTGRNTGELFF.

The CDR3 region is CASDSGLAGMETQYF. In nucleotides, the CDR3 is TGTGCCAGTGACTCGGGACTAGCGGGAATGGAGACCCAGTACTTC. The chain employs TRBV2 and TRBJ2-5, with 13 bases fitting TRBD2. Germline CDR1 and CDR2: SNHLY and FYNNEI. J lost 5 bases, V lost 9 bases, and 9 bases had no gene match. This CDR3 has 15 residues.

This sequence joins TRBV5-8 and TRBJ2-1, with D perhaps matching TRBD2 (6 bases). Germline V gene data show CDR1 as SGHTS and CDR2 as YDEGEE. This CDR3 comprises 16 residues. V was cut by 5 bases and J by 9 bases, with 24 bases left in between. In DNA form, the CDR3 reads TGTGCCAGCAGTCGTAAGTGGGGGGAGCTTTTAAGTGAGCAGTTCTTC. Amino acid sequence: CASSRKWGELLSEQFF.

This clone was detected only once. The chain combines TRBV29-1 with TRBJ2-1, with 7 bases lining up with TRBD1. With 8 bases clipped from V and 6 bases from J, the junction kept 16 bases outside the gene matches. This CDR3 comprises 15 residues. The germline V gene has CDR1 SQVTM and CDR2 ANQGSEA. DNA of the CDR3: TGCAGCACATCACGTGGAGACAGGGTCGGCAATGAGCAGTTCTTC. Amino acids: CSTSRGDRVGNEQFF.

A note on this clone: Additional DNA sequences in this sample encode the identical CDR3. In DNA form, the CDR3 reads TGTGCCAGCAGGCTAGGTCCAATCCGCTACGAGCAGTACTTC. Protein sequence: CASRLGPIRYEQYF. The gene calls are TRBV28 and TRBJ2-7; D uncertain. V was trimmed by 6 bases and J by 3 bases, leaving 15 bases between them. The CDR3 is made up of 14 amino acids. Germline CDR1 is MDHEN and CDR2 is SYDVKM.

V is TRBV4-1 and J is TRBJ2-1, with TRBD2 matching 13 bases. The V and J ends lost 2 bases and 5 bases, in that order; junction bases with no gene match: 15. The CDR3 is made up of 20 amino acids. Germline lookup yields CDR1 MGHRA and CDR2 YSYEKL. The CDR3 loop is CASSQLGQERTSGSHNEQFF. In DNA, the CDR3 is TGCGCCAGCAGCCAACTCGGACAGGAGAGGACTAGCGGGAGTCACAATGAGCAGTTCTTC.

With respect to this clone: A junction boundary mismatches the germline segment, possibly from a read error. The CDR3 protein is CASSPLYNEQFF. The CDR3 bases are TGTGCCAGCTCGCCACTCTACAATGAGCAGTTCTTC. The chain couples TRBV18 to TRBJ2-1; unclear D gene. Germline V gene lookup returns CDR1 KGHSH and CDR2 LQKENI. The CDR3 extends over 12 amino acids. The whole variable domain, filled in from reference TRBV18 and TRBJ2-1, reads NAGVMQNPRHLVRRRGQEARLRCSPMKGHSHVYWYRQLPEEGLKFMVYLQKENIIDESGMPKERFSAEFPKEGPSILRIQQVVRGDSAAYFCASSPLYNEQFFGPGTRLTVL.

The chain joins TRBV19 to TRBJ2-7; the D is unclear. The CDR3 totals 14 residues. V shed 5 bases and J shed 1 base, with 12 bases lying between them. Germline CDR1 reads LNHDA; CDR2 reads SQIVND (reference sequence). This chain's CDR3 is CASSPKLVSYEQYF. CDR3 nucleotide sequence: TGTGCCAGTAGTCCCAAGCTGGTTTCCTACGAGCAGTACTTC. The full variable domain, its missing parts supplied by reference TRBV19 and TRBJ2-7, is DGGITQSPKYLFRKEGQNVTLSCEQNLNHDAMYWYRQDPGQGLRLIYYSQIVNDFQKGDIAEGYSVSREKKESFPLTVTSAQKNPTAFYLCASSPKLVSYEQYFGPGTRLTVT.

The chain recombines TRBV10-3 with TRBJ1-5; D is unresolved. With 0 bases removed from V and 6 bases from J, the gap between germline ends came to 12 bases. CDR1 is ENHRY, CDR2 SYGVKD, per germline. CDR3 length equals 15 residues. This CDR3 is CAISESRAVSQPQHF. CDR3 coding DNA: TGTGCCATCAGTGAGTCTCGGGCAGTGAGTCAGCCCCAGCATTTT.

In nucleotides, the CDR3 is TGTGCCAGCAGTCGAGACAAGGCCAAAAACATTCAGTACTTC. Translation gives CASSRDKAKNIQYF. The chain links TRBV27 to TRBJ2-4; D is unresolved. CDR1 is MNHEY and CDR2 is SMNVEV in the germline V gene (reference sequence). The CDR3 runs 14 residues. The V end was cut by 5 bases, the J end by 1 base, with 9 bases between.

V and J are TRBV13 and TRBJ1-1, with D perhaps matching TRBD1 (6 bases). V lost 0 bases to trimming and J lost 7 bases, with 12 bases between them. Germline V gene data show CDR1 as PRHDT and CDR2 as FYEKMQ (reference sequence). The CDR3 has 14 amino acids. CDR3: CASSLGQGISEAFF. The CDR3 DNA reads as TGTGCCAGCAGCTTAGGCCAGGGGATTAGTGAAGCTTTCTTT.

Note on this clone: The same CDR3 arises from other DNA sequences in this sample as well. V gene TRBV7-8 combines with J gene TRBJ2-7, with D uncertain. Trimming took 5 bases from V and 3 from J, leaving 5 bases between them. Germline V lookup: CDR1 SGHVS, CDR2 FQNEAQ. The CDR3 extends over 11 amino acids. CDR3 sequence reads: CASSPSYEQYF. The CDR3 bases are TGTGCCAGCAGCCCTAGCTACGAGCAGTACTTC.